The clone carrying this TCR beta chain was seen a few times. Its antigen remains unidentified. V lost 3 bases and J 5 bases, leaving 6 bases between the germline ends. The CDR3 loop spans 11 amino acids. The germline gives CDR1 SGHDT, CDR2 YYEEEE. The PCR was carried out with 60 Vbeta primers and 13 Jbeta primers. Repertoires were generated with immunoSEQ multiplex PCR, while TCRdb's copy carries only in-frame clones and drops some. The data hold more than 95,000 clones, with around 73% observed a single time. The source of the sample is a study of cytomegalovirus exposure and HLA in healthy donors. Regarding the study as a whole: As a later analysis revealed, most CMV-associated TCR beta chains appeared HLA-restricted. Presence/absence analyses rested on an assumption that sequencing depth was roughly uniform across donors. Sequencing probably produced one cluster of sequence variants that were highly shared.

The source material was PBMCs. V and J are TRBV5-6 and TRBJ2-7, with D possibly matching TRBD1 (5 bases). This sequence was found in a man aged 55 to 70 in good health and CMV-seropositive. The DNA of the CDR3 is TGTGCCAGCAGCTGGACAAACGAGCAGTACTTC. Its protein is CASSWTNEQYF.